This T cell receptor (beta chain) was captured by sequencing in a study of a mutant IDH1 vaccine in newly diagnosed glioma. Study-level information: Males made up about 60% and females roughly 40% of treated patients, whose mean age was approximately 43 years.

Some clones are missing from TCRdb's copy, which holds only in-frame ones; the method was immunoSEQ multiplex PCR. Altogether about 94,000 clones are present, 85% to 90% being singletons, with the ten largest covering 0.75% to 0.95%. Time point meaning: week 47, end of study. It was 300 ug of mutant IDH1 20-mer peptide that made up each vaccine dose, given with topical imiquimod. As regards this clone: The antigen remains undetermined.

Trimming at V came to 3 bases and at J to 4 bases, leaving 5 bases not matched to a gene. This CDR3 comprises 14 residues. Germline values: CDR1 SGHNT, CDR2 YYREEE (reference sequence). This receptor was obtained from a woman aged 45-65 years with glioma. The chain is built from TRBV5-4 and TRBJ2-7; TRBD1 matches at 9 bases. Here the sequenced sample was PBMCs, taken from a glioma patient whose treatment included an IDH1 peptide vaccine. The CDR3, as DNA: TGTGCCAGCAGCTCCGGGACAGGGATGTACGAGCAGTACTTC. The encoded protein is CASSSGTGMYEQYF.